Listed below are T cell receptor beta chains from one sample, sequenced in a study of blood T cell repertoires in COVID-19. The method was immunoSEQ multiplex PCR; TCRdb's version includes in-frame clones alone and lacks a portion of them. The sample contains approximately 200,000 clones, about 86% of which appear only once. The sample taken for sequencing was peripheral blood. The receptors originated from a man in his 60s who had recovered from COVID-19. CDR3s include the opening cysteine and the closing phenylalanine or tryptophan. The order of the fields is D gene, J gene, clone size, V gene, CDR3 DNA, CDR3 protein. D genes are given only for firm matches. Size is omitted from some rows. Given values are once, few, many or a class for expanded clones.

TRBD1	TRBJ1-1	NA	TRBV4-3	TGCGCCAGCAGCCAGGGACAGGGCACTGAAGCTTTCTTT	CASSQGQGTEAFF
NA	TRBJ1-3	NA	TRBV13	TGTGCCAGCAGCTTAAGGAGCTCTGGAAACACCATATATTTT	CASSLRSSGNTIYF
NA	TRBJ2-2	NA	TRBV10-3	TGTGCCATCAGTAGGACGACTACGAACACCGGGGAGCTGTTTTTT	CAISRTTTNTGELFF
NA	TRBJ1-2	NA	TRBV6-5	TGTGCCAGCACCTACTGGGGGGGGCAGGGCTATGGCTACACCTTC	CASTYWGGQGYGYTF
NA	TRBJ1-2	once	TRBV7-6	TGTCTGTCAGGGCCGGACTATGGCTACACCTTC	CLSGPDYGYTF
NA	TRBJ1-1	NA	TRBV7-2	TGTGCCAGCAGCTTTTCACCTGCGGGGAGGGCCACTGAAGCTTTCTTT	CASSFSPAGRATEAFF
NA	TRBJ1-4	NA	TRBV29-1	TGCAGCGTTGAGGCGGGTAGACTGTTTTTT	CSVEAGRLFF
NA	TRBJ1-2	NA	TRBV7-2	TGTGCCAGCAGCTTGAACAGAAACATCTATGGCTACACCTTC	CASSLNRNIYGYTF
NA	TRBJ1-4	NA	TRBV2	TGTGCCAGCAGTGAACGGGCAACTAATGAAAAACTGTTTTTT	CASSERATNEKLFF
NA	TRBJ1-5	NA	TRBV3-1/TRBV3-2	TGTGCCAGCAGCCAAGGTTCAGGGCTGGTACAGCCCCAGCATTTT	CASSQGSGLVQPQHF
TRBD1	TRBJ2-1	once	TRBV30	TGTGCCTGGAAGCCACCGAGGGGGCCTTACAATGAGCAGTTCTTC	CAWKPPRGPYNEQFF
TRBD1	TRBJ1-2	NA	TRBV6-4	TGTGCCAGCAGCCCATACGCCCAGGGGGGTATTAATGGCTACACCTTC	CASSPYAQGGINGYTF
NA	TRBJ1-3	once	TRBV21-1	TGTGCCAGCAGCAAAGGACAGGGAAACACCATATATTTT	CASSKGQGNTIYF
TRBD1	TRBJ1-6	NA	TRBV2	TGTGCCAGCAGGGGGGACAGCAATTCACCCCTCCACTTT	CASRGDSNSPLHF
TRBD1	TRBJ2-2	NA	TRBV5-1	TGCGCCAGCAGCGTCGGCCCTCAGGGGGCGGACACCGGGGAGCTGTTTTTT	CASSVGPQGADTGELFF
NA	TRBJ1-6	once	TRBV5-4	TGTGCCAGCAGCTTGGGCACTAGCTCCTATAATTCACCCCTCCACTTT	CASSLGTSSYNSPLHF
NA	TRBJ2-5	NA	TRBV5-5	TGTGCCAGCAGCCCGGTAACAGGGTATGGGACCCAGTACTTC	CASSPVTGYGTQYF
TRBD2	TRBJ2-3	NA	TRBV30	TGTGCCTGGAGGCCTAGCGGAGCCACAGATACGCAGTATTTT	CAWRPSGATDTQYF
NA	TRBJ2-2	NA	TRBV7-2	TGTGCCAGCAGCCGCAATAGCGGAAACACCGGGGAGCTGTTTTTT	CASSRNSGNTGELFF
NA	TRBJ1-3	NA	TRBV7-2	TGTGCCAGCAGCTTAGCGACTAGGGGAAACACCATATATTTT	CASSLATRGNTIYF
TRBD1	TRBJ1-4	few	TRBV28	TGTGCCACTGGACAGGATCAATTTAATGAAAAACTGTTTTTT	CATGQDQFNEKLFF
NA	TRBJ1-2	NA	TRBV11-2	TGTGCCAGCAGCTTAGAGACAGGATACTATGGCTACACCTTC	CASSLETGYYGYTF
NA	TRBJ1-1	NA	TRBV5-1	TGCGCCAGCAGCGGTAGAGCTGGGGGGGACACTGAAGCTTTCTTT	CASSGRAGGDTEAFF